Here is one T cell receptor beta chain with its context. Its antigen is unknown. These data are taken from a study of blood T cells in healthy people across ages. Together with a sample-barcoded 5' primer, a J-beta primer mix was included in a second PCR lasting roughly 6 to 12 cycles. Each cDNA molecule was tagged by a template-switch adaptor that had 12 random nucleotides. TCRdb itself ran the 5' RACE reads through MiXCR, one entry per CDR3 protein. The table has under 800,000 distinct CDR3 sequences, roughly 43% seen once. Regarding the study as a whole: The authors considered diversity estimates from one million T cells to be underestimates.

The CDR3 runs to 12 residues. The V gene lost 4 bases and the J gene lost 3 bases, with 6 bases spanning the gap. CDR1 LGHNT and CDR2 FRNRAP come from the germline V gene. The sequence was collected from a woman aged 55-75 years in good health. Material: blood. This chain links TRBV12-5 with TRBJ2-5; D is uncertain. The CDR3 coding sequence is TGTGCTAGTGGTTATGTGGAAGAGACCCAGTACTTC. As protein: CASGYVEETQYF.